This T cell receptor beta chain was identified during a study of T-cell reconstitution after alpha-beta-depleted transplantation in children. Trimming pared 3 bases from V and 7 bases from J, leaving 13 bases between. This CDR3 comprises 14 residues. Germline CDR1 and CDR2: MGHRA and YSYEKL. TCRbeta library preparation incorporated unique molecular identifiers. MiXCR, run by TCRdb on the PCR reads, gives a single entry per CDR3 protein. The sample records around 800,000 distinct CDR3 sequences, 15% to 20% being singletons. This chain connects TRBV4-1 to TRBJ2-4; D may be TRBD2 (7 bases). The source is a male patient between 10 and 17 years old who had a stem cell transplant for acute lymphoblastic leukemia, so the T cells may come from the graft donor. The sequencing used PBMCs, mostly from graft donor cells, collected 360 days after TCRalphabeta/CD19-depleted stem cell transplant. CDR3 sequence reads: CASSQTGGRNIQYF. In DNA form, the CDR3 reads TGCGCCAGCAGCCAGACGGGGGGCCGGAACATTCAGTACTTC.